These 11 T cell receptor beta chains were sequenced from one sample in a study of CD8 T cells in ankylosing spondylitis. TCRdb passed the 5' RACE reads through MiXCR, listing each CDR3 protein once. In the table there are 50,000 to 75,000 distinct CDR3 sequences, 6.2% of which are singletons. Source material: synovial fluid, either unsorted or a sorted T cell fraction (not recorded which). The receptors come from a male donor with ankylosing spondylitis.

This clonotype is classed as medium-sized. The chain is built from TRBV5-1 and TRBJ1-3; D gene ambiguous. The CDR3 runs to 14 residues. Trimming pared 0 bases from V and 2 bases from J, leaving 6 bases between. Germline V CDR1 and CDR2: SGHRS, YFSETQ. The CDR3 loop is CASSLAGAGNTIYF. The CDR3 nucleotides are TGCGCCAGCAGCTTGGCCGGCGCTGGAAACACCATATATTTT.

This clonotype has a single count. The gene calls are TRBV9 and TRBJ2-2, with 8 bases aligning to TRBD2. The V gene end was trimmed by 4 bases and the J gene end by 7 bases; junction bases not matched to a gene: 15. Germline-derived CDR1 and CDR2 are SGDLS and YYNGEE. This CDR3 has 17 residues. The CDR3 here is CASSPRWSGSPHGELFF. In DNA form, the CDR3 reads TGTGCCAGCAGCCCCCGGTGGAGCGGGAGTCCCCACGGGGAGCTGTTTTTT.

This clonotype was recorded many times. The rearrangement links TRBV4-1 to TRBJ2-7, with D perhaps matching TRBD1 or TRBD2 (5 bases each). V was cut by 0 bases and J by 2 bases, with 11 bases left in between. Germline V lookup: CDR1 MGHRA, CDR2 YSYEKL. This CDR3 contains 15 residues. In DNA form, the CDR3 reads TGCGCCAGCAGCCAAGAAAGGGACGGAGCCTACGAGCAGTACTTC. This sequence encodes CASSQERDGAYEQYF.

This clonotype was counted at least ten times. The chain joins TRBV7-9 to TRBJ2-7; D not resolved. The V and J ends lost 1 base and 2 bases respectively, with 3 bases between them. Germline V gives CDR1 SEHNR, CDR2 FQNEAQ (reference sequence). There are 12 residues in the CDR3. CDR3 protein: CASSLDTYEQYF. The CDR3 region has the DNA TGTGCCAGCAGCTTAGATACCTACGAGCAGTACTTC.

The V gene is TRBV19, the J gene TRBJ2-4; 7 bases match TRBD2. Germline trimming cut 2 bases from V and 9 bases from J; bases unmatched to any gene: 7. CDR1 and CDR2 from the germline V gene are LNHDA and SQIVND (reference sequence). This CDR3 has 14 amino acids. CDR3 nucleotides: TGTGCCAGTAGTATACGAGGGAGGGCGGGCATTCAGTACTTC. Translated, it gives CASSIRGRAGIQYF.

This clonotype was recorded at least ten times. The CDR3 region is CASSWGTSGSIGTDTQYF. In DNA, the CDR3 is TGTGCCAGCAGTTGGGGGACTAGCGGGAGTATAGGTACAGATACGCAGTATTTT. The chain joins TRBV6-5 to TRBJ2-3; 14 bases map to TRBD2. Looked up from germline, CDR1 is MNHEY and CDR2 is SVGAGI. Germline trimming cut 4 bases from V and 3 bases from J; bases unmatched to any gene: 9. The CDR3 runs to 18 residues.

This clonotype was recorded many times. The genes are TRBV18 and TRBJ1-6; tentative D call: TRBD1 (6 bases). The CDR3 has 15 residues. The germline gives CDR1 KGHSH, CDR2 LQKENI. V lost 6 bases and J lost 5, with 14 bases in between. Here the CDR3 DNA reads TGTGCCAGCTCGTACGGGACACCAAATAATTCACCCCTCCACTTT. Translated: CASSYGTPNNSPLHF.

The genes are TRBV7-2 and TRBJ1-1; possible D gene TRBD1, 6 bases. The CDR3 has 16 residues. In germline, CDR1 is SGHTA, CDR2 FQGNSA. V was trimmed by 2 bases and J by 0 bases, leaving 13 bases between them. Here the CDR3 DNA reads TGTGCCAGCAGCTTATCACAGGGAGGGTTGAACACTGAAGCTTTCTTT. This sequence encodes CASSLSQGGLNTEAFF.

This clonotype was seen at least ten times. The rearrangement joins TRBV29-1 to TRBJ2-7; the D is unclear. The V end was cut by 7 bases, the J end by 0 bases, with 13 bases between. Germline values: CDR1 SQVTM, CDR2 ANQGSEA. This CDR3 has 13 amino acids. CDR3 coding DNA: TGCAGCGCAACAGACACCACCTCCTACGAGCAGTACTTC. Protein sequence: CSATDTTSYEQYF.

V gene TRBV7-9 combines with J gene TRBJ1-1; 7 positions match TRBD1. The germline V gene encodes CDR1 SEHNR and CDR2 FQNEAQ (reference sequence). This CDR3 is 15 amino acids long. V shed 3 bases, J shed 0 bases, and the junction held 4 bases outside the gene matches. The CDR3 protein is CASSFQDRLNTEAFF. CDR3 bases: TGTGCCAGCAGCTTCCAGGACAGGTTGAACACTGAAGCTTTCTTT.

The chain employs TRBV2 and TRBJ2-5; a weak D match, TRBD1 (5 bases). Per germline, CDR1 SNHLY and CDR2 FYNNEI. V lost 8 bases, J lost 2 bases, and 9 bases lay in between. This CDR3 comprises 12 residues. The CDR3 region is CASCKGQETQYF. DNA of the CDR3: TGTGCCAGCTGTAAGGGGCAAGAGACCCAGTACTTC.